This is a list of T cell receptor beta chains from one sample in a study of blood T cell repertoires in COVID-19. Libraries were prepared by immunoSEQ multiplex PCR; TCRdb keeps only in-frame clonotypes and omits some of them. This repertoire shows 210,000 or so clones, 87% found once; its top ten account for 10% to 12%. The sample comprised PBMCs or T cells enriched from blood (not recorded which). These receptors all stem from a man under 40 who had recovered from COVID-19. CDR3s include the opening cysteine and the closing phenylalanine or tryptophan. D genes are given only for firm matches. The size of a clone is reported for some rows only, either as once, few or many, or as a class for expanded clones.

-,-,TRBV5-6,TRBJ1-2,TGTGCCAGCAGCTTCGGTTTCTCCTATGGCTACACCTTC,CASSFGFSYGYTF
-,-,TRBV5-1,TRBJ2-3,TGCGCCAGCTTCTCCAGGGAAGGGAGCACAGATACGCAGTATTTT,CASFSREGSTDTQYF
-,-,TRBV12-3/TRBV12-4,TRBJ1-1,TGTGCCAGCAGCCCAGGCACTGAAGCTTTCTTT,CASSPGTEAFF
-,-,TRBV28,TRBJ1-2,TGTGCCAGCAGCAGGGAAGGCCATGGCTACACCTTC,CASSREGHGYTF
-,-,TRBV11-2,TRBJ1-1,TGTGCCAGCAGCTTGACAGGAGCTTATGAAGCTTTCTTT,CASSLTGAYEAFF
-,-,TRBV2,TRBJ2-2,TGTGCCAGCAGCAGTTCCACAGGCCTGAACACCGGGGAGCTGTTTTTT,CASSSSTGLNTGELFF
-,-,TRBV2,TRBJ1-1,TGTGCCAGCAATGAGAACAGTAAGAAGGTAACGGCTTTCTTT,CASNENSKKVTAFF
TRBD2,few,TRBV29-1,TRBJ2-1,TGCAGCGTCCGTGGGACTAGCGGATACAATGAGCAGTTCTTC,CSVRGTSGYNEQFF
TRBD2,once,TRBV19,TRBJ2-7,TGTGCCAGTAGTATCGGGGGGACTAGCGGCTACGAGCAGTACTTC,CASSIGGTSGYEQYF
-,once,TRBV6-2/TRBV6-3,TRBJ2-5,TGTGCCAGCAGCCGCCCCGACGGGGCCCAGTACTTC,CASSRPDGAQYF
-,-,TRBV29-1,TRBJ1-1,TGCAGCGTTGTATCGTTGAACACTGAAGCTTTCTTT,CSVVSLNTEAFF
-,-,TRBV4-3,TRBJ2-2,TGCGCCAGCAGCCCCCCTTGGGGACACGAGAACACCGGAGAGCTGTTTTTT,CASSPPWGHENTGELFF
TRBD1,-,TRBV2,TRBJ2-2,TGTGCCAGCAGAAAAACACCGGGACAGGGAGTCGGGGAGCTGTTTTTT,CASRKTPGQGVGELFF
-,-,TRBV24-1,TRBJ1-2,TGTGCCACCAGGGGACTGGGAGAGGGCTACACCTTC,CATRGLGEGYTF
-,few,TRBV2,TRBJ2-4,TGTGCCAGCGAGACTAGGGGGCCGATTAGATTTCAGTACTTC,CASETRGPIRFQYF
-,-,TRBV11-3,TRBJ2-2,TGTGCCAGCGCCCCTAGCCGGAACACCGGGGAGCTGTTTTTT,CASAPSRNTGELFF
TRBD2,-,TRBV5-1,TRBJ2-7,TGCGCCAGCAGCTACCTAGCGGGAGGGCCTGGGGAGCAGTACTTC,CASSYLAGGPGEQYF
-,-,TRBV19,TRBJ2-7,TGTGCCAGTAGTATCGGCTGGGACACAACCTCCTACGAGCAGTACTTC,CASSIGWDTTSYEQYF
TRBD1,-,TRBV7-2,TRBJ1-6,TGTGCCAGCAGCTTCCTAACAGGGGGCGACCCCCTCCACTTT,CASSFLTGGDPLHF
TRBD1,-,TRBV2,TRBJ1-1,TGTGCCACGGGCCGTGGACAGGGCGCTGAAGCTTTCTTT,CATGRGQGAEAFF
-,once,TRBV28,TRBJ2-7,TGTGCCAGCAGTCCAACCACTAGCTTGTACGAGCAGTACTTC,CASSPTTSLYEQYF
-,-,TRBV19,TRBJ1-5,TGTGCCAGTAACCTATATTCGACTATTCGGCAGCCCCAGCATTTT,CASNLYSTIRQPQHF
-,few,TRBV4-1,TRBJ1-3,TGCGCCAGCAGCCAAGAATACTATTCGGGGAACACCATATATTTT,CASSQEYYSGNTIYF
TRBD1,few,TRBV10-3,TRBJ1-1,TGTGCCATCAGCGTCCAGGGGGCTGAAGCTTTCTTT,CAISVQGAEAFF
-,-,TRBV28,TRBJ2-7,TGTGCCAGCATCTCTTCCCTTTCGTACGAGCAGTACTTC,CASISSLSYEQYF
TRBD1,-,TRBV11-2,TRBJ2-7,TGTGCCAGCAGCCCAAGGACAGGGACCTACGAGCAGTACTTC,CASSPRTGTYEQYF
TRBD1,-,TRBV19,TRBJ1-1,TGTGCCAGTCGACGGGACAGGGCACCTGAAGCTTTCTTT,CASRRDRAPEAFF
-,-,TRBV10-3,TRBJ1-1,TGTGCCATCACAACCAACAGGGTGGGCACTGAAGCTTTCTTT,CAITTNRVGTEAFF